The 9 T cell receptor beta chains given below trace back to one sample, sequenced in a study of CXCR3-negative and CXCR3-positive naive CD8 T cells. UMI-labeled 5' RACE yielded the TRB cDNA libraries. From the 5' RACE reads, TCRdb lists one entry per CDR3 protein and no DNA. The table for this sample gives some 9,600 distinct CDR3 sequences. What was sequenced was naive CXCR3- CD8+ T cells from blood. Subset of the sample: CD45RO-CCR7+CD27+CD95- naive CD8+ T cells lacking CXCR3 (TNR3-). The receptors derive from a human donor in good health. Some clones in this sample may be carry-over from other donors' samples.

The chain links TRBV27 to TRBJ1-5. The germline gives CDR1 MNHEY, CDR2 SMNVEV (reference sequence). This CDR3 is 13 amino acids long. Here the CDR3 reads CASSLVGDQPQHF.

Its frequency marks this clonotype as medium-sized. The V and J genes are TRBV20-1 and TRBJ2-1; TCRdb picks TRBD1, but there is no DNA to check that call. The CDR3 consists of 13 residues. The V gene's germline CDR1 is DFQATT and CDR2 SNEGSKA (reference sequence). CDR3 sequence: CSVPRPTTNEQFF.

This chain joins TRBV25-1 and TRBJ1-2; lacking DNA, the TRBD1 call made by TCRdb goes unchecked. Germline values: CDR1 MGHDK, CDR2 SYGVNS. This CDR3 comprises 13 residues. This CDR3 reads CASSSGTVYGYTF.

The chain combines TRBV7-8 with TRBJ2-1; as DNA is missing, the TRBD1 call by TCRdb cannot be tested. The CDR3 contains 14 residues. CDR1 is SGHVS and CDR2 is FQNEAQ in the germline V gene. This CDR3 reads CASSETGSYNEQFF.

V usage is TRBV6-5 and J usage is TRBJ2-1; TCRdb outputs TRBD1, but without DNA this stays unchecked. This CDR3 has 16 residues. The germline V gene has CDR1 MNHEY and CDR2 SVGAGI. The CDR3 sequence: CASSLGTRPPGNEQFF.

This clonotype registers medium-sized (0.01 to 0.1%) by frequency. This chain links TRBV5-1 with TRBJ2-7; the TCRdb D gene call, TRBD1, has no DNA to confirm it. Germline V gene lookup returns CDR1 SGHRS and CDR2 YFSETQ. This CDR3 has 14 residues. The CDR3 protein is CASSFTGAVGEQYF.

V is TRBV7-8 and J is TRBJ2-1. This CDR3 has 15 residues. In germline, CDR1 is SGHVS, CDR2 FQNEAQ. CDR3 residues: CASSRLGSSYNEQFF.

Measured by frequency, this clonotype is medium-sized (0.01 to 0.1%). This chain joins TRBV13 and TRBJ2-1; with no DNA, the TCRdb D assignment of TRBD1 cannot be verified. This CDR3 is 17 amino acids long. Germline CDR1 is PRHDT and CDR2 is FYEKMQ (reference sequence). CDR3 sequence: CASSSPRGSQSANEQFF.

This clonotype is identified as medium-sized (0.01 to 0.1%) from frequency. The chain couples TRBV20-1 to TRBJ2-3; the TRBD1 assignment by TCRdb is unverifiable without DNA. The CDR3 is 14 residues long. Germline V gene sequence: CDR1 DFQATT, CDR2 SNEGSKA (reference sequence). The CDR3 is CSARGILPGDTQYF.